These 16 T cell receptor beta chains came from one sample sequenced in a study of blood T cell repertoires in COVID-19. The assay was immunoSEQ multiplex PCR, and TCRdb's table has in-frame clones only and misses some. The top ten hold around half of the sample, which has some 64,000 clones, about 75% seen once. The sequencing input was PBMCs or T cells enriched from blood (not recorded which). The receptors originated from a woman aged 55-69 years who had been exposed to COVID-19.

The chain recombines TRBV2 with TRBJ1-5; TRBD1 matches at 7 bases. The CDR3 has 14 residues. V trimming: 3 bases; J trimming: 7 bases; junction bases outside the gene matches: 6. Germline V gene sequence: CDR1 SNHLY, CDR2 FYNNEI. In DNA form, the CDR3 reads TGTGCCAGCAGTGAGGACAGGAATAAACAGCCCCAGCATTTT. This codes for CASSEDRNKQPQHF.

The CDR3 loop reads CASSYYSGADTQYF. As DNA, the CDR3 is TGCGCCAGCAGCTACTATAGCGGGGCAGATACGCAGTATTTT. This rearrangement joins TRBV4-1 to TRBJ2-3, with TRBD2 identical over 8 bases. The germline gives CDR1 MGHRA, CDR2 YSYEKL. J was trimmed by 4 bases and V by 5 bases; bases with no gene match: 5. This CDR3 has 14 residues.

The chain is built from TRBV6-6 and TRBJ1-4; D is unclear. CDR3 length equals 13 residues. Germline CDR1 reads MNHNY; CDR2 reads SVGAGI (reference sequence). Trimming shortened V by 7 bases and J by 9 bases, and 15 bases separated the two germline ends. The CDR3 DNA reads TGTGCCAGCACCTCCCGGTCGGGTAAAAAACTGTTTTTT. Its translation is CASTSRSGKKLFF.

Of note for this clone: One end of the junction is discordant with germline, which a read error may explain. The gene calls are TRBV12-3 or TRBV12-4 and TRBJ2-7; 7 bases map to TRBD1. This CDR3 contains 13 residues. The DNA for the CDR3 is TGTGCCAGCACTTTAAGGGGGCAAGGAAGGCAGTACTTC. Its protein is CASTLRGQGRQYF.

This clone was detected once. The chain carries TRBV29-1 and TRBJ2-2, with TRBD1 identical over 7 bases. V lost 5 bases and J lost 0; bases outside the gene matches: 12. This CDR3 has 17 residues. Germline CDR1 reads SQVTM; CDR2 reads ANQGSEA. The CDR3 loop reads CSVRGQSGTANTGELFF. The CDR3 bases are TGCAGCGTTAGGGGTCAATCCGGGACAGCGAACACCGGGGAGCTGTTTTTT.

The chain is built from TRBV4-3 and TRBJ1-2; D gene uncertain. The CDR3 consists of 13 residues. V lost 0 bases and J 8 bases, leaving 10 bases between the germline ends. Germline lookup yields CDR1 LGHNA and CDR2 YSLEER. CDR3 nucleotide sequence: TGCGCCAGCAGCCAAGAGGGCGTACGAGGCTACACCTTC. It encodes CASSQEGVRGYTF.

In this sample, this clone turned up once. The CDR3 loop is CASSPDRGGTEAFF. DNA for the CDR3: TGTGCCAGCAGTCCCGACAGGGGGGGCACTGAAGCTTTCTTT. The J gene is TRBJ1-1, the V gene TRBV28; TRBD1 matches at 9 bases. Germline trimming cut 5 bases from V and 4 bases from J; bases unmatched to any gene: 5. The CDR3 has 14 amino acids. From germline, CDR1 is MDHEN and CDR2 SYDVKM.

The CDR3 coding sequence is TGCGCCAGCAGCCCCAGTTCCCGAGGGTCCGGAAACACCATATATTTT. Protein: CASSPSSRGSGNTIYF. The chain employs TRBV5-1 and TRBJ1-3; no clear D gene. V lost 4 bases, J lost 4 bases, and 18 bases lay in between. CDR1 is SGHRS and CDR2 is YFSETQ in the germline V gene. This CDR3 is 16 amino acids long.

The CDR3 DNA sequence: TGTGCCTGGAGTGTAAAAGGGGGCTACGGCTACACCTTC. This gives the protein CAWSVKGGYGYTF. The chain recombines TRBV30 with TRBJ1-2; 7 nucleotides match TRBD1. The CDR3 is 13 amino acids. Germline CDR1 is GTSNPN and CDR2 is SVGIG (reference sequence). V trimming: 0 bases; J trimming: 8 bases; junction bases outside the gene matches: 6.

This chain links TRBV21-1 with TRBJ1-2. TRBV21-1 is tagged as a pseudogene. This CDR3 is built from 17 residues. CDR3: CASSKNALQLPGYGYTF. The CDR3 DNA is TGTGCCAGCAGCAAAAATGCCCTACAACTCCCGGGATATGGCTACACCTTC.

This chain joins TRBV3-1 (or the pseudogene TRBV3-2) and TRBJ1-6; D may be TRBD1 (5 bases). Germline CDR1 and CDR2: LGHDT and YNNKEL (reference sequence). V lost 2 bases and J 7 bases, leaving 15 bases between the germline ends. This CDR3 contains 16 residues. CDR3 sequence reads: CASSQRLGVDNSPLHF. The DNA of the CDR3 is TGTGCCAGCAGCCAACGACTAGGGGTGGACAATTCACCCCTCCACTTT.

V gene TRBV2 combines with J gene TRBJ2-7, with a possible D match to TRBD1 (5 bases). V was clipped by 10 bases and J by 2 bases, with 15 bases between them. Germline V gives CDR1 SNHLY, CDR2 FYNNEI. The CDR3 spans 13 residues. CDR3 coding DNA: TGTGCCACCCAGGGTCCCGAACCCTACGAGCAGTACTTC. Protein: CATQGPEPYEQYF.

The chain recombines TRBV27 with TRBJ1-2; possible D gene TRBD1, 6 bases. V gave up 2 bases and J gave up 4 bases, with 11 bases separating them. There are 14 residues in the CDR3. Germline V CDR1 and CDR2: MNHEY, SMNVEV (reference sequence). This chain's CDR3 is CASSLMGAGYGYTF. The CDR3 nucleotides read TGTGCCAGCAGTTTAATGGGGGCCGGCTATGGCTACACCTTC.

This chain joins TRBV28 and TRBJ1-1; D gene uncertain. V was pared by 5 bases and J by 7 bases, with 20 bases between. In germline, CDR1 is MDHEN, CDR2 SYDVKM. There are 15 residues in the CDR3. This chain's CDR3 is CASSLPGERKSEAFF. CDR3 DNA: TGTGCCAGCAGTCTTCCGGGAGAAAGGAAGAGTGAAGCTTTCTTT.

The CDR3 DNA sequence: TGTGCCAGCAGCTTAGGAGGCATGAACACTGAAGCTTTCTTT. This codes for CASSLGGMNTEAFF. The chain is built from TRBV7-2 and TRBJ1-1, with D hard to call. This CDR3 contains 14 residues. V was pared by 1 base and J by 0 bases, with 6 bases between. CDR1 and CDR2 (germline): SGHTA, FQGNSA.

The V and J genes are TRBV4-3 and TRBJ1-6; D gene uncertain. Per the germline V gene, CDR1 is LGHNA and CDR2 is YSLEER. With 3 bases removed from V and 3 bases from J, the gap between germline ends came to 6 bases. The CDR3 covers 14 residues. CDR3 sequence: CASSHGDYNSPLHF. The CDR3 region has the DNA TGCGCCAGCAGCCACGGGGACTATAATTCACCCCTCCACTTT.